A single sample is the source of the 8 T cell receptor beta chains below, sequenced in a study of PD-1 blockade in classical Hodgkin lymphoma. Assay: immunoSEQ multiplex PCR; the TCRdb copy retains only in-frame clones and omits some. The table lists 4,000 to 4,500 clones, around 81% of them singletons. There was relapse after autologous stem cell transplantation in every patient, and there was variation in brentuximab vedotin exposure. Magnetic negative selection served to purify CD4+ T cells out of PBMCs that had been thawed. The material sequenced was CD4+ T cells from blood, taken at baseline. These receptors originate from a human donor with classical Hodgkin lymphoma.

In its sample, this clone was seen once. The V and J genes are TRBV6-5 and TRBJ2-6, with D tentatively TRBD1 or TRBD2 (5 bases each). Germline assignment: CDR1 MNHEY and CDR2 SVGAGI. The CDR3 is 15 amino acids. The V end was cut by 2 bases, the J end by 3 bases, with 8 bases between. In nucleotides, the CDR3 is TGTGCCAGCAGTTACGAGGGGCTTGGGGCCAACGTCCTGACTTTC. Its translation is CASSYEGLGANVLTF.

The gene calls are TRBV6-6 and TRBJ1-2, with D unresolved. This CDR3 has 12 residues. The ends were cut back, 10 bases at V and 2 bases at J, with 11 bases in the middle. The germline gives CDR1 MNHNY, CDR2 SVGAGI (reference sequence). The CDR3 bases are TGTGCCACCGTAGTATCAAACTATGGCTACACCTTC. This codes for CATVVSNYGYTF.

J is TRBJ2-3 and V is TRBV5-1; D is possibly TRBD2 (6 bases). CDR1 SGHRS and CDR2 YFSETQ come from the germline V gene. V shed 0 bases and J shed 5 bases, with 16 bases lying between them. The CDR3 is made up of 16 amino acids. CDR3 protein: CASSLGEGGAGDTQYF. CDR3 DNA sequence: TGCGCCAGCAGCTTGGGCGAGGGCGGGGCCGGAGATACGCAGTATTTT.

The chain is built from TRBV10-3 and TRBJ2-5; D not resolved. The CDR3 length is 13 residues. V lost 6 bases and J 6 bases, leaving 14 bases between the germline ends. The V gene's germline CDR1 is ENHRY and CDR2 SYGVKD. The CDR3 sequence: CAISELGSKTQYF. The CDR3 nucleotides read TGTGCCATCAGCGAACTCGGGTCCAAGACCCAGTACTTC.

The chain links TRBV5-1 to TRBJ2-5; no clear D. Per germline, CDR1 SGHRS and CDR2 YFSETQ. This CDR3 is 15 amino acids long. V lost 7 bases to trimming and J lost 1 base, with 17 bases between them. In nucleotides, the CDR3 is TGCGCCAGCCACCCCGGTGGGCCCCGCCAAGAGACCCAGTACTTC. Translated, it gives CASHPGGPRQETQYF.

The V call is TRBV5-5, the J call TRBJ2-7; D is perhaps TRBD1 (6 bases). Germline CDR1 is SGHKS and CDR2 is YYEKEE (reference sequence). V gave up 4 bases and J gave up 0 bases, with 11 bases separating them. The CDR3 runs to 14 residues. CDR3 loop: CASSPQGHSYEQYV. For the CDR3, the DNA is TGTGCCAGCAGCCCGCAGGGACACTCCTACGAGCAGTACGTC.

This chain uses TRBV5-1 with TRBJ1-2, with D uncertain. V was cut by 2 bases and J by 2 bases, with 10 bases left in between. The CDR3 is 14 residues long. Germline values: CDR1 SGHRS, CDR2 YFSETQ. The CDR3 nucleotides are TGCGCCAGCAGCTTTCCGGGATCCAACTATGGCTACACCTTC. Translation: CASSFPGSNYGYTF.

This clone was detected only once. One end of the junction is discordant with germline, which a read error may explain. The chain carries TRBV4-1 and TRBJ1-1; 8 nucleotides match TRBD1. Germline loops: CDR1 MGHRA, CDR2 YSYEKL. The CDR3 is made up of 16 amino acids. CDR3 coding DNA: TGCGCCAGCAACCAAGGTTTGCAGGGGGCAGGGACTGAAGCTTTCTTT. Protein: CASNQGLQGAGTEAFF.